This T cell receptor beta chain was obtained from a study of blood T cell repertoires in COVID-19. Study as a whole: Spain, Italy and the United States supplied samples that represented acute and convalescent COVID-19. Nucleic acid was either cDNA or gDNA, and it came from T cells, B-cell-depleted T cells, or PBMCs.

This clone was seen a few times. Under the authors' procedure: Amplification from reference gene primers served as the basis for estimated nucleated cell counts. The method was immunoSEQ multiplex PCR; TCRdb's version includes in-frame clones alone and lacks a portion of them. For V, J and clone size, that table is used; D and trimming come from the DNA. The sample has hundreds of thousands of clones; around nine tenths are singletons. Trimming shortened V by 2 bases and J by 7 bases, and 21 bases separated the two germline ends. This CDR3 has 17 residues. Germline-derived CDR1 and CDR2 are SGHTA and FQGNSA.

The sample consisted of peripheral blood. The rearrangement joins TRBV7-2 to TRBJ2-1, with a possible D match to TRBD1 (5 bases). The clonotype was recovered from a man aged 65 to 79 with acute or convalescent COVID-19. The CDR3 protein is CASSLWVLQGYWNEQFF. As DNA, the CDR3 is TGTGCCAGCAGCTTATGGGTTCTGCAGGGATATTGGAATGAGCAGTTCTTC. The entire variable domain, with the rest obtained from reference TRBV7-2 and TRBJ2-1, is as follows: GAGVSQSPSNKVTEKGKDVELRCDPISGHTALYWYRQSLGQGLEFLIYFQGNSAPDKSGLPSDRFSAERTGGSVSTLTIQRTQQEDSAVYLCASSLWVLQGYWNEQFFGPGTRLTVL.